This T cell receptor beta chain was sequenced in a study of Graves' ophthalmopathy and Graves' hyperthyroidism. Germline V CDR1 and CDR2: SQVTM, ANQGSEA. The CDR3 totals 14 residues. V gave up 1 base and J gave up 5 bases, with 14 bases separating them. To note about this clonotype: Its specificity is not known.

Among the exclusions were patients with other autoimmune diseases, uncontrolled infections, pregnancy or lactation. Study-wide points: Between ophthalmopathy and stable hyperthyroidism, a 13-signature model drew a separation with about 85% sensitivity and less than 83% specificity.

Using RNA transcripts, the TCR beta CDR3 regions were amplified. First-round RT-PCR employed HTBI primers, with a second-round multiplex PCR after it. MiXCR, applied by TCRdb to the multiplex PCR reads, yields one record per CDR3 protein. This sample carries over a million distinct CDR3 sequences, 36% of them seen once, and the ten largest clones take 11%. The chain uses TRBV29-1 and TRBJ1-1; possibly TRBD1 for D (6 bases). The TCR sequence derives from an adult man with Graves' hyperthyroidism. The sample comprised peripheral blood or thyroid tissue (not recorded which). The CDR3 sequence is CSVEGAGDGTEAFF. The CDR3 coding sequence is TGCAGCGTTGAAGGTGCAGGGGACGGAACTGAAGCTTTCTTT.